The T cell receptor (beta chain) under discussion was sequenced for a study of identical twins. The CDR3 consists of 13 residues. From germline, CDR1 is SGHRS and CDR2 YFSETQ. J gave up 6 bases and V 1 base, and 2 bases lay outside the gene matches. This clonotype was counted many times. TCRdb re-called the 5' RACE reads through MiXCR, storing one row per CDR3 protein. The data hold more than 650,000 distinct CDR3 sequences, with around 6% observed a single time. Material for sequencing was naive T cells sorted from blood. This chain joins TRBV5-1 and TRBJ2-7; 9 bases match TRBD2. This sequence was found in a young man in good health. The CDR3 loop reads CASSLWREGEQYF. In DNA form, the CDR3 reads TGCGCCAGCAGCTTGTGGCGGGAGGGCGAGCAGTACTTC.